These 17 T cell receptor beta chains came from one sample sequenced in a study of preoperative IRX-2 immunotherapy in early breast cancer. Here immunoSEQ multiplex PCR was the method, and the copy in TCRdb shows in-frame clones only, minus some. Seen here are fewer than 35,000 clones, roughly 86% observed once, and the top ten hold roughly 1.6%. Treatment given: preoperative locoregional IRX-2 cytokine immunotherapy. The source material was tumor tissue, sampled after IRX-2 immunotherapy. These receptors all stem from a human donor with breast cancer.

The V and J genes are TRBV15 and TRBJ2-6; the D call may be TRBD1 or TRBD2 (5 bases each). CDR3 length equals 17 residues. The germline V and J ends were trimmed by 0 bases and 2 bases, with 11 bases remaining between them. Germline-derived CDR1 and CDR2 are LNHNV and YYDKDF (reference sequence). CDR3 DNA: TGTGCCACCAGCAGAGATCGGGGACGTCCTGGGGCCAACGTCCTGACTTTC. Its translation: CATSRDRGRPGANVLTF.

The chain recombines TRBV19 with TRBJ1-5; perhaps TRBD1 as D (6 bases). The CDR3 contains 12 residues. The V end was cut by 7 bases, the J end by 5 bases, with 9 bases between. Germline-derived CDR1 and CDR2 are LNHDA and SQIVND (reference sequence). The CDR3 reads CASNQGYQPQHF. The DNA of the CDR3 is TGTGCCAGTAACCAGGGGTATCAGCCCCAGCATTTT.

The chain couples TRBV30 to TRBJ2-5; the match to TRBD1 covers 8 bases. Germline CDR1 and CDR2: GTSNPN and SVGIG (reference sequence). The CDR3 has 13 residues. V lost 1 base and J lost 7; bases outside the gene matches: 5. The CDR3 nucleotides read TGTGCCTGGAGTGGCTGGACAGGGAGGACCCAGTACTTC. It specifies CAWSGWTGRTQYF.

This chain links TRBV7-1 with TRBJ2-7; 7 nucleotides line up with TRBD2. TRBV7-1 is sorted into the ORF group, with uncertain function. This CDR3 region has 15 residues. V lost 5 bases and J lost 5; bases outside the gene matches: 12. CDR3 DNA: TGTGCCAGCAGCACTTCCGGGACTACGAGCCACGAGCAGTACTTC. This sequence encodes CASSTSGTTSHEQYF.

The CDR3: CASSILGTGEGGYTF. The CDR3 DNA is TGTGCCAGTAGTATACTCGGGACAGGGGAGGGTGGCTACACCTTC. The gene calls are TRBV19 and TRBJ1-2, with TRBD1 matching 10 bases. Germline trimming cut 2 bases from V and 7 bases from J; bases unmatched to any gene: 7. CDR1 and CDR2 (germline): LNHDA, SQIVND (reference sequence). The CDR3 is 15 residues long.

CDR3 nucleotide sequence: TGCGCCAGCAGCTTGGCCGGGGGGGTCAATCAGCCCCAGCATTTT. It is translated as CASSLAGGVNQPQHF. The chain joins TRBV5-1 to TRBJ1-5, with a possible D match to TRBD1 (5 bases). V was cut by 0 bases and J by 3 bases, with 10 bases left in between. Germline loops: CDR1 SGHRS, CDR2 YFSETQ. This CDR3 is 15 amino acids long.

V is TRBV11-3 and J is TRBJ2-1; 8 positions match TRBD2. Unmatched junction bases numbered 3, after V lost 6 bases and J lost 2 bases. This CDR3 spans 14 amino acids. The germline V gene has CDR1 SGHNT and CDR2 YENEEA. Here the CDR3 DNA reads TGTGCCAGCAGTACGGGAGGGACCTACAATGAGCAGTTCTTC. Protein: CASSTGGTYNEQFF.

The chain recombines TRBV10-2 with TRBJ2-3; no reliable D call. This CDR3 comprises 12 residues. Trimming stripped 6 bases from V and 2 bases from J, with 6 bases between. Looked up from germline, CDR1 is WSHSY and CDR2 is SAAADI. The CDR3 coding sequence is TGCGCCAGCAGACAGTTCACAGATACGCAGTATTTT. It yields the protein CASRQFTDTQYF.

This rearrangement joins TRBV6-8 to TRBJ2-3; 7 positions match TRBD1. Losses at the gene ends were 7 bases for V and 6 bases for J; bases not matched to a gene: 13. CDR3 length: 15 residues. CDR1 is MNHGY and CDR2 is SAAAGT in the germline V gene. The chain's CDR3 is CASNPGGPYIDTQYF. The CDR3 DNA is TGTGCCAGCAACCCAGGGGGTCCGTACATTGATACGCAGTATTTT.

V usage is TRBV6-8 and J usage is TRBJ2-1; D may be TRBD1 or TRBD2 (5 bases each). There are 15 residues in the CDR3. Trimming stripped 0 bases from V and 2 bases from J, with 8 bases between. The germline V gene has CDR1 MNHGY and CDR2 SAAAGT. CDR3 nucleotide sequence: TGTGCCAGCAGTTACTCACGGGGACCCTACAATGAGCAGTTCTTC. It codes for CASSYSRGPYNEQFF.

The genes are TRBV18 and TRBJ1-2, with 9 bases lining up with TRBD1. The CDR3 is made up of 15 amino acids. The V segment lost 0 bases and the J segment 4 bases; nucleotides outside the gene matches: 3. Germline V gives CDR1 KGHSH, CDR2 LQKENI. The CDR3 sequence: CASSPPGQGSYGYTF. The CDR3 DNA follows: TGTGCCAGCTCACCACCGGGACAGGGATCCTATGGCTACACCTTC. Based on the CDR3 plus reference TRBV18 and TRBJ1-2, the full variable domain is NAGVMQNPRHLVRRRGQEARLRCSPMKGHSHVYWYRQLPEEGLKFMVYLQKENIIDESGMPKERFSAEFPKEGPSILRIQQVVRGDSAAYFCASSPPGQGSYGYTFGSGTRLTVV.

The rearrangement links TRBV7-8 to TRBJ2-5; D assignment may be TRBD1 or TRBD2 (5 bases each). The V gene's germline CDR1 is SGHVS and CDR2 FQNEAQ. The length of the CDR3 is 13 residues. The ends were cut back, 3 bases at V and 5 bases at J, with 10 bases in the middle. CDR3 sequence reads: CASSFVWGETQYF. Written as DNA, the CDR3 is TGTGCCAGCAGCTTCGTCTGGGGGGAGACCCAGTACTTC.

The chain carries TRBV11-3 and TRBJ2-5, with TRBD1 identical over 7 bases. The CDR3 runs 15 residues. Per the germline V gene, CDR1 is SGHNT and CDR2 is YENEEA. V dropped 4 bases and J dropped 7; count of bases not matched to a gene: 12. CDR3 coding DNA: TGTGCCAGCAGCTCAAGCGGACAGGCGCTGGTGACCCAGTACTTC. It translates to CASSSSGQALVTQYF.

J is TRBJ2-7 and V is TRBV18; 8 nucleotides align to TRBD1. Germline CDR1 reads KGHSH; CDR2 reads LQKENI. The CDR3 extends over 12 amino acids. Trimming at V came to 3 bases and at J to 5 bases, leaving 0 bases not matched to a gene. The chain's CDR3 is CASSPTGDEQYV. CDR3 sequence (DNA): TGTGCCAGCTCACCGACAGGGGACGAGCAGTACGTC.

The V gene is TRBV6-8, the J gene TRBJ1-1; TRBD1 aligns across 8 bases. Germline loops: CDR1 MNHGY, CDR2 SAAAGT. Losses at the gene ends were 6 bases for V and 1 base for J; bases not matched to a gene: 7. The CDR3 has 15 residues. The CDR3 region is CASRSKQGGNTEAFF. CDR3 nucleotides: TGTGCCAGCAGAAGTAAACAGGGGGGGAACACTGAAGCTTTCTTT.

V and J are TRBV11-3 and TRBJ2-1; D may be TRBD1 or TRBD2 (7 bases each). This CDR3 has 18 residues. Germline lookup yields CDR1 SGHNT and CDR2 YENEEA. Between the trimmed V and J ends, which lost 5 bases and 0 bases, there was a span of 20 bases. CDR3 DNA sequence: TGTGCCAGCAGCCTCTGGGGGAGGGGACAGAGCTCCTACAATGAGCAGTTCTTC. The encoded protein is CASSLWGRGQSSYNEQFF.

The chain links TRBV6-8 to TRBJ1-5, with a tentative D call TRBD1 (5 bases). The CDR3 runs 14 residues. The germline V gene has CDR1 MNHGY and CDR2 SAAAGT. V lost 0 bases and J 8 bases, leaving 11 bases between the germline ends. CDR3 in amino acids: CASSYSHRFEPQHF. The CDR3 DNA follows: TGTGCCAGCAGTTACTCTCACAGGTTTGAGCCCCAGCATTTT.